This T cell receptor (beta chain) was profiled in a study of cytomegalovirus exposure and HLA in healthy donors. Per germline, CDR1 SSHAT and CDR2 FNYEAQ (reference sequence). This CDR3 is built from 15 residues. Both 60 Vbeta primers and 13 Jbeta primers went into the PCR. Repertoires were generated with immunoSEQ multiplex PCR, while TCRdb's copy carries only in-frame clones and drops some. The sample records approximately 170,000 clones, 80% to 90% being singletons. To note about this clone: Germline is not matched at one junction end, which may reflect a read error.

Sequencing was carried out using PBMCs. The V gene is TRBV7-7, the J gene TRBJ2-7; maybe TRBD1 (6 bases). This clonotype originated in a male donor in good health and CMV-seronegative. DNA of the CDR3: TGTGCTAGCAGCTTATTCCCGGGACAAGACTACGAGCAGTACTTC. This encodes CASSLFPGQDYEQYF.